Given below is one TCR beta chain in context. These data are taken from a study of blood T cell repertoires in COVID-19. Background on the study: Researchers got acute and convalescent COVID-19 samples from the United States, Italy and Spain. T cells, B-cell-depleted T cells, or PBMCs supplied cDNA or gDNA.

The CDR3 totals 13 residues. The germline CDR1 and CDR2 sequences are SEHNR and FQNEAQ (reference sequence). The ends were cut back, 5 bases at V and 4 bases at J, with 11 bases in the middle. Original processing methods: Reference gene primer amplification in the assay estimated nucleated cell counts. Produced via immunoSEQ multiplex PCR; TCRdb's table is partial and in-frame only. The DNA was the basis for D and trimming; V, J and clone size are from that table. The top ten clones hold approximately 8% of a sample with more than 85,000 clones, less than 75% of them seen once. This chain uses TRBV7-9 with TRBJ2-5, with a weak D call TRBD1 (5 bases). The clonotype was recovered from a woman aged 60-75 years with acute or convalescent COVID-19. Sequenced material: peripheral blood. The CDR3 reads CASSDQGLETQYF. CDR3 in DNA: TGTGCCAGCAGCGACCAGGGTCTAGAGACCCAGTACTTC.